This record looks at one TCR beta chain sequence and its context. Its specificity is not known. The sample belongs to a study of T cell responses to AZD1222 COVID-19 vaccine. Study-wide results and limits: There were mostly white British donors and more females than males, and clonal diversity was possibly underestimated.

Using immunoSEQ multiplex PCR, the repertoire was profiled, and TCRdb retains in-frame clones only, with some absent. The table includes more than 110,000 clones, roughly 92% detected once. This specimen consisted of peripheral blood, obtained on day 0 of AZD1222 vaccination. The receptor was derived from an adult in good health.

The CDR3 region is CASKTGNTGELFF. The CDR3 DNA reads TGTGCCAGCAAGACAGGGAACACCGGGGAGCTGTTTTTT. J is TRBJ2-2 and V is TRBV6-5; D perhaps matches TRBD1 (6 bases). This CDR3 contains 13 residues. V dropped 7 bases and J dropped 1 base, with 7 bases sitting between them. Germline-derived CDR1 and CDR2 are MNHEY and SVGAGI.